This entry lists 4 T cell receptor beta chains sequenced from one sample in a study of vaccination and CD4 T cells after COVID-19. Their cognate antigens are unknown. Researchers used the Oncomine TCR Beta short-read assay to sequence DNA from cultured CD4+ T cells. TCRdb processed the PCR reads anew with MiXCR; each CDR3 protein has one entry. The sample shows some 10,000 distinct CDR3 sequences, approximately 80% of them seen only once. Treatment indicated: approximately 10-day PBMC culture with coronavirus spike peptide pools or control peptides (ViraFEST assay). The source material was CD4+ T cells from blood, cultured in vitro. Receptor source: a human donor who had recovered from COVID-19.

This clonotype showed up just a few times. The V and J genes are TRBV6-1 and TRBJ1-2, with D possibly being TRBD1 (5 bases). CDR3 length: 15 residues. The V end was cut by 6 bases, the J end by 7 bases, with 21 bases between. Per the germline V gene, CDR1 is MNHNS and CDR2 is SASEGT. Written as DNA, the CDR3 is TGTGCCAGCAGCACGACACAGGACGGATGGGGTGGCTACACCTTC. Amino acids: CASSTTQDGWGGYTF.

This clonotype was counted between two and nine times. The chain joins TRBV18 to TRBJ1-2, with 7 bases fitting TRBD1. With V trimmed by 2 bases and J by 4 bases, 1 base remained unmatched. Germline V gene sequence: CDR1 KGHSH, CDR2 LQKENI. This CDR3 is 13 amino acids long. The CDR3 sequence: CASSPEGAYGYTF. DNA for the CDR3: TGTGCCAGCTCACCAGAGGGGGCCTATGGCTACACCTTC.

The rearrangement joins TRBV20-1 to TRBJ2-6, with no clear D. This CDR3 is built from 13 residues. V lost 1 base and J lost 0, with 1 base in between. The germline V gene encodes CDR1 DFQATT and CDR2 SNEGSKA (reference sequence). The CDR3 DNA follows: TGCAGTGCTAGAGGCTCTGGGGCCAACGTCCTGACTTTC. This encodes CSARGSGANVLTF.

The V call is TRBV19, the J call TRBJ2-5; TRBD1 agrees at 10 bases. Germline CDR1 and CDR2: LNHDA and SQIVND (reference sequence). The junction had 6 bases not matched to a gene; V was cut back by 7 bases and J by 1 base. The CDR3 runs 15 residues. CDR3 region: CASKRQGAFQETQYF. CDR3 nucleotides: TGTGCCAGTAAGAGACAGGGGGCTTTCCAAGAGACCCAGTACTTC.